Here is one T cell receptor (beta chain) with its context. Its antigen is not identified. A sample-barcoded 5' primer and a J-beta primer mix were used in a second PCR of roughly 6 to 12 cycles. TCRdb redid the calling of the 5' RACE reads with MiXCR, one entry per CDR3 protein. The data contain fewer than 800,000 distinct CDR3 sequences, 25% of them singletons. They isolated at least 6 million PBMCs from each sample. The sample is drawn from a study of blood T cells in healthy people across ages. V lost 4 bases, J lost 3 bases, and 8 bases stayed unmatched. CDR3 length equals 15 residues. Germline V gene data show CDR1 as KGHDR and CDR2 as SFDVKD. Study-level results: Underestimates were what the diversity estimates from one million T cells were considered to be.

A further study also used this sample, focusing on T cells of mothers and their children. That study adds: Three healthy Caucasian mothers gave samples, and so did their six children. Mothers yielded over 8 million CDR3 reads, children 3 million to 3.5 million each.

The sequenced sample was blood. V gene TRBV24-1 combines with J gene TRBJ2-7; 7 nucleotides align to TRBD1. The receptor comes from a boy aged 10-17 years in good health. CDR3 nucleotides: TGTGCCACCAGTGACCCCCGGGACAGCGACTACGAGCAGTACTTC. This encodes CATSDPRDSDYEQYF.